This entry features one T cell receptor beta chain sequence. Its antigen is undetermined. The germline V and J ends were trimmed by 0 bases and 3 bases, with 6 bases remaining between them. Germline lookup yields CDR1 SGDLS and CDR2 YYNGEE. The CDR3 length is 13 residues. The data belong to a study of cytomegalovirus exposure and HLA in healthy donors. General study results and limits: About 87% or about 30% of the time was how often most TCR beta V segments were productive, according to an earlier analysis. Later, an analysis found that common viral pathogens appeared to be linked with several of the most significant clusters. In a later analysis, CMV-associated beta chains were mostly HLA-associated, it appeared.

The study ran its PCR with 60 Vbeta and 13 Jbeta primers. Only in-frame clones appear in the TCRdb table, and some are missing; sequencing was by immunoSEQ multiplex PCR. The sample holds roughly 190,000 clones; roughly 80% are singletons and the top ten take roughly 2.8%. The TCR comes from a woman aged 25 to 39 in good health and CMV-seropositive. The chain links TRBV9 to TRBJ2-5; no definite D call. Input material: PBMCs. This CDR3 reads CASSVGLEETQYF. For the CDR3, the DNA is TGTGCCAGCAGCGTAGGGCTAGAAGAGACCCAGTACTTC.